This T cell receptor (beta chain) was observed in a study of blood T cell repertoires in COVID-19. Methods used by the authors: Reference gene primers were amplified, and this amplification served to estimate nucleated cell counts. TCRdb keeps only in-frame clones here, not all; method: immunoSEQ multiplex PCR. V, J and clone size were drawn from that table, and D and trimming were deduced from the DNA. The sample comprises about 260,000 clones, approximately 86% of which are singletons, and just under 2% rests with the top ten. The CDR3 is 16 residues long. Germline CDR1 and CDR2: LGHNA and YNFKEQ. J lost 3 bases, V lost 3 bases, and 4 bases had no gene match.

The sample was peripheral blood. This TCR came from a man aged 25-45 years with active or convalescent COVID-19. This sequence joins TRBV4-2 and TRBJ2-5; 13 bases map to TRBD2. Here the CDR3 reads CASSHPGTSGKETQYF. The DNA for the CDR3 is TGTGCCAGCAGCCATCCCGGGACTAGCGGGAAAGAGACCCAGTACTTC.